This T cell receptor beta chain came from a study of shared clonotypes between healthy human individuals. The data were produced by immunoSEQ multiplex PCR, yet TCRdb's version contains in-frame clones alone and is incomplete. The sample includes around 1,100,000 clones, roughly 80% of them seen just once. This CDR3 is built from 13 residues. Germline V lookup: CDR1 SGHTA, CDR2 FQGTGA. Trimming removed 9 bases at V and 4 bases at J, with 14 bases between. The sample consisted of memory CD4+ T cells from PBMCs. Subset in this sample: CD45RA-negative fraction. The J gene is TRBJ2-3, the V gene TRBV7-3; weak D call: TRBD2 (6 bases). The receptor's source is a man aged 18 to 30 in good health. Some clones in this sample may be carry-over from other donors' samples. CDR3 protein: CASALAPADTQYF. The CDR3 DNA sequence: TGTGCCAGTGCACTAGCCCCGGCAGATACGCAGTATTTT.